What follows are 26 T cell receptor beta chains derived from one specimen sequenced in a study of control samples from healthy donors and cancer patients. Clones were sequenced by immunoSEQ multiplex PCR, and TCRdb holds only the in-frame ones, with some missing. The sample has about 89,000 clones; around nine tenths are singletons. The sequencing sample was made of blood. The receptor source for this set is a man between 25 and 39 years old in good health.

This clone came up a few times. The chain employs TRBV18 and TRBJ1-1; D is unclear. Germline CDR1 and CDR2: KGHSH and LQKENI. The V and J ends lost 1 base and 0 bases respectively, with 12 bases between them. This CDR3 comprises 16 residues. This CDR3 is CASSPQGRSMNTEAFF. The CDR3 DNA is TGTGCCAGCTCACCACAGGGCCGGAGCATGAACACTGAAGCTTTCTTT.

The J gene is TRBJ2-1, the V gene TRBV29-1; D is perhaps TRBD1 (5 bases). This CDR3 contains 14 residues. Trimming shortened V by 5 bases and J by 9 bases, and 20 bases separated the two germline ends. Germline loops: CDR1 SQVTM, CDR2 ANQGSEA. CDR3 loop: CSVPVPLRGAEQFF. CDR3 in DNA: TGCAGCGTTCCGGTTCCCCTTCGTGGGGCTGAGCAGTTCTTC.

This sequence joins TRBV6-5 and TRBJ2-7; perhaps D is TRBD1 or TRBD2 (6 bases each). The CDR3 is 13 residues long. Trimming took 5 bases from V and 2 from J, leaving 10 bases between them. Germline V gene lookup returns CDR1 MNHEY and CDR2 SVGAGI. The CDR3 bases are TGTGCCAGCAGTACCGGGGGCCCCTACGAGCAGTACTTC. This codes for CASSTGGPYEQYF.

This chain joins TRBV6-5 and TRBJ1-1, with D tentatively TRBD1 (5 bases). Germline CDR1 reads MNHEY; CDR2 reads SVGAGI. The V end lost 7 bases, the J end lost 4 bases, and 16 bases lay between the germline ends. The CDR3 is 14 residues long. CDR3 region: CASISERQGTEAFF. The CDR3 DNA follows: TGTGCCAGCATCAGTGAACGTCAGGGCACTGAAGCTTTCTTT.

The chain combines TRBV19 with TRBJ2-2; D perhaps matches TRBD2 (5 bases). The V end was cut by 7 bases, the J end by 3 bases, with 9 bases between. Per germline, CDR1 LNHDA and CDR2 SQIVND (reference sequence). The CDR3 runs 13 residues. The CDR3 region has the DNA TGTGCCAGTACCCCGGACTACACCGGGGAGCTGTTTTTT. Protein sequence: CASTPDYTGELFF.

The CDR3 is CASSLDRTDTQYF. Here the CDR3 DNA reads TGTGCCAGCAGCTTGGACAGGACAGATACGCAGTATTTT. The chain carries TRBV5-4 and TRBJ2-3; D perhaps matches TRBD1 (5 bases). The germline V and J ends were trimmed by 0 bases and 3 bases, with 5 bases remaining between them. The CDR3 consists of 13 residues. Germline-derived CDR1 and CDR2 are SGHNT and YYREEE (reference sequence).

CDR3 nucleotides: TGTGCCAGCAGAAAGACCCGCGGAGCGGGGGCCTCCGGGGGGGAGACCCAGTACTTC. This codes for CASRKTRGAGASGGETQYF. V is TRBV27 and J is TRBJ2-5, with 8 bases fitting TRBD2. Germline V CDR1 and CDR2: MNHEY, SMNVEV (reference sequence). Unmatched junction bases numbered 23, after V lost 6 bases and J lost 5 bases. CDR3 length equals 19 residues.

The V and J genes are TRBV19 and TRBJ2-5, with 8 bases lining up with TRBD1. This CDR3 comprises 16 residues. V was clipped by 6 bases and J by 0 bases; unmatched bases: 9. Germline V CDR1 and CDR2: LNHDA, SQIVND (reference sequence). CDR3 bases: TGTGCCAGTAGGAAAGGGGACAGGCCATACCAAGAGACCCAGTACTTC. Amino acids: CASRKGDRPYQETQYF. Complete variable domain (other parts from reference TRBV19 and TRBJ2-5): DGGITQSPKYLFRKEGQNVTLSCEQNLNHDAMYWYRQDPGQGLRLIYYSQIVNDFQKGDIAEGYSVSREKKESFPLTVTSAQKNPTAFYLCASRKGDRPYQETQYFGPGTRLLVL.

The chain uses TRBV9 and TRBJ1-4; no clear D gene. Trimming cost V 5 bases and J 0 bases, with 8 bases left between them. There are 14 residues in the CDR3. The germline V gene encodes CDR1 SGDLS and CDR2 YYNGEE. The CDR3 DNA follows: TGTGCCAGCAGTACGACCGCAACTAATGAAAAACTGTTTTTT. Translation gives CASSTTATNEKLFF.

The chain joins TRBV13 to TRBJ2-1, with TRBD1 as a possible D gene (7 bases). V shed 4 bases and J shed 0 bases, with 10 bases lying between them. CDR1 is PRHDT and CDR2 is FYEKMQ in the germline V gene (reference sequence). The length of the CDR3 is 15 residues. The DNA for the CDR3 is TGTGCCAGCAGCTCCAGGGGGGCCTCCTACAATGAGCAGTTCTTC. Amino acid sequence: CASSSRGASYNEQFF.

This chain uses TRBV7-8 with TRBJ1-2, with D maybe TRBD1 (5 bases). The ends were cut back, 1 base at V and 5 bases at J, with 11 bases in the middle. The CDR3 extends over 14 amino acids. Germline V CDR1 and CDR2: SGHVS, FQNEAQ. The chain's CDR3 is CASSLETAHYGYTF. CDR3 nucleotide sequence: TGTGCCAGCAGCTTAGAGACAGCGCATTATGGCTACACCTTC. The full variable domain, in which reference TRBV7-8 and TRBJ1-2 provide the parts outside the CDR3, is GAGVSQSPRYKVAKRGQDVALRCDPISGHVSLFWYQQALGQGPEFLTYFQNEAQLDKSGLPSDRFFAERPEGSVSTLKIQRTQQEDSAVYLCASSLETAHYGYTFGSGTRLTVV.

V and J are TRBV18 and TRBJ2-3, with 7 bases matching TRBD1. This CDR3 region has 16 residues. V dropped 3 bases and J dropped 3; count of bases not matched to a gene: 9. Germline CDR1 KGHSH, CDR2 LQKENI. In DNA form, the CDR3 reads TGTGCCAGCTCACCTTTTAGGGCAGGGGGAACAGATACGCAGTATTTT. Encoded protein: CASSPFRAGGTDTQYF.

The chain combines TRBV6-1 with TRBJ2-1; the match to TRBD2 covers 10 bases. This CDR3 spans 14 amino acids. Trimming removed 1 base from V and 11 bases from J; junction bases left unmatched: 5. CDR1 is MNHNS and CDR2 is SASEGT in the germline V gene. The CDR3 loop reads CASSEGSGGLQQFF. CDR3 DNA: TGTGCCAGCAGTGAAGGTAGCGGGGGGCTTCAGCAGTTCTTC.

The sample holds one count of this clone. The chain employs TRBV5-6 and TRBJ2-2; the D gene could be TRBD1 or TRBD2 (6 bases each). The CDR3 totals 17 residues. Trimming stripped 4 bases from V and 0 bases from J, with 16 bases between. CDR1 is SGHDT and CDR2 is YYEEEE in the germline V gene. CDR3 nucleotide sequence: TGTGCCAGCAGCGCCCCGCTCGGGGGCGCGAACACCGGGGAGCTGTTTTTT. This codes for CASSAPLGGANTGELFF.

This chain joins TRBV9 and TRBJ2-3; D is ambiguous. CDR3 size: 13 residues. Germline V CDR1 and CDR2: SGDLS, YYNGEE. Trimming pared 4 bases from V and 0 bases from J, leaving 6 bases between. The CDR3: CASSLDSTDTQYF. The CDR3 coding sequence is TGTGCCAGCAGCCTGGACAGCACAGATACGCAGTATTTT. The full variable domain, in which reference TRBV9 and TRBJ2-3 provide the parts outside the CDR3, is DSGVTQTPKHLITATGQRVTLRCSPRSGDLSVYWYQQSLDQGLQFLIQYYNGEERAKGNILERFSAQQFPDLHSELNLSSLELGDSALYFCASSLDSTDTQYFGPGTRLTVL.

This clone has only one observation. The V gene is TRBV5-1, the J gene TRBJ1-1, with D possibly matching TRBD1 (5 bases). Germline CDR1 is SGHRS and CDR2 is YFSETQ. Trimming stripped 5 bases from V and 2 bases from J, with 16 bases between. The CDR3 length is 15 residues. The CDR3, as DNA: TGCGCCAGCAGGGTGGGCTCCGGGGGAAACACTGAAGCTTTCTTT. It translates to CASRVGSGGNTEAFF.

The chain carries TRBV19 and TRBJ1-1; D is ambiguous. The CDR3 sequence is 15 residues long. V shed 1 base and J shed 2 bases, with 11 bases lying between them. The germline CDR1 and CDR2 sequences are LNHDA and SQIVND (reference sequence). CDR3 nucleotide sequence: TGTGCCAGTAGTATAGGTGGAGGTCGAAACACTGAAGCTTTCTTT. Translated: CASSIGGGRNTEAFF.

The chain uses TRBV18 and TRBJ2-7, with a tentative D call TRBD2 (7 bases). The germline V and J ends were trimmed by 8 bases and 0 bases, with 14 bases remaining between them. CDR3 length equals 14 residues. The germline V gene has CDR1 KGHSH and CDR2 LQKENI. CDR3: CASPLAGASYEQYV. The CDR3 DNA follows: TGTGCCAGCCCCTTGGCGGGGGCCTCCTACGAGCAGTACGTC.

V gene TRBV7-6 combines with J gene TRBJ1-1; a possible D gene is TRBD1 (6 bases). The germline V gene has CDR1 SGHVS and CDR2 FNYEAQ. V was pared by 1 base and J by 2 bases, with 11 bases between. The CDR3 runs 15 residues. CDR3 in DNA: TGTGCCAGCAGCTTAGGCCGCAGGGGAAACACTGAAGCTTTCTTT. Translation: CASSLGRRGNTEAFF.

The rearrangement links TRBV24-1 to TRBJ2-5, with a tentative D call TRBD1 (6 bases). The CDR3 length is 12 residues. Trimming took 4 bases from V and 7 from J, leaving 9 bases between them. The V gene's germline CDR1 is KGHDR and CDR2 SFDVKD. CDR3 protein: CATSEAGATQYF. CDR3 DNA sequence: TGTGCCACCAGTGAGGCAGGGGCGACCCAGTACTTC.

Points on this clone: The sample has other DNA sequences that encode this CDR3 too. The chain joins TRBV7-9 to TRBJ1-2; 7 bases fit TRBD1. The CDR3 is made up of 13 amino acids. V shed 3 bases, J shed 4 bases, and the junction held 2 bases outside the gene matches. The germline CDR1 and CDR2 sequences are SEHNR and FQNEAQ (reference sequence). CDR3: CASSFRTGYGYTF. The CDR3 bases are TGTGCCAGCAGCTTTCGGACAGGCTATGGCTACACCTTC.

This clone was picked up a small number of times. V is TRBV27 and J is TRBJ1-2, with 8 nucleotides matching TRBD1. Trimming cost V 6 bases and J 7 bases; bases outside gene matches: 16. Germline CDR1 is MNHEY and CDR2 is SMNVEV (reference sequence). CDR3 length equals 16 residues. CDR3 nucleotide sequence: TGTGCCAGCAGCCCCCAAACGGCAGGGGGCCTCGGTGGCTACACCTTC. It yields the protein CASSPQTAGGLGGYTF.

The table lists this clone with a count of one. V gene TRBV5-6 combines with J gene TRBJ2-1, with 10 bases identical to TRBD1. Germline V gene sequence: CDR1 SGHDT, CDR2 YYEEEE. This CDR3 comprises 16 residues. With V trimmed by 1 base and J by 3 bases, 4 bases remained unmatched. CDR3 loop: CASSLIGTGDYNEQFF. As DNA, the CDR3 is TGTGCCAGCAGCTTGATCGGGACAGGGGACTACAATGAGCAGTTCTTC.

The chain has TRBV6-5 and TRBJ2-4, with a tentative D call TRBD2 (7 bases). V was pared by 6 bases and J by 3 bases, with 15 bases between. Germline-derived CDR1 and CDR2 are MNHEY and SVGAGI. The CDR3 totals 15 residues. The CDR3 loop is CASRDGGLGKNIQYF. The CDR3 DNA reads TGTGCCAGCAGAGACGGGGGGCTAGGCAAAAACATTCAGTACTTC.

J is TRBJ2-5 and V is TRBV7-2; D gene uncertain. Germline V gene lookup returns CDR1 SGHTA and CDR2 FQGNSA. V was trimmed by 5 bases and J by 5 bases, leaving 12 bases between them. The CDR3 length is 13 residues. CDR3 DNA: TGTGCCAGCAGCCTCTCGGGTGGGGAGACCCAGTACTTC. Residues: CASSLSGGETQYF.

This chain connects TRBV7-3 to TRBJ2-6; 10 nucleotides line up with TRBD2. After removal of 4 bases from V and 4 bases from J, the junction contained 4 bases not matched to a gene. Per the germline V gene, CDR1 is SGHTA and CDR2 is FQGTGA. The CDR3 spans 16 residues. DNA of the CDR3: TGTGCCAGCAGCTCCTCTAGCGGGGGAGGGGCCAACGTCCTGACTTTC. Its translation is CASSSSSGGGANVLTF. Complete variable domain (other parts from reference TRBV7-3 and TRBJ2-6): GAGVSQTPSNKVTEKGKYVELRCDPISGHTALYWYRQSLGQGPEFLIYFQGTGAADDSGLPNDRFFAVRPEGSVSTLKIQRTERGDSAVYLCASSSSSGGGANVLTFGAGSRLTVL.